Below are 8 T cell receptor beta chains sequenced from a single sample in a study of cytomegalovirus exposure and HLA in healthy donors. Repertoires were generated with immunoSEQ multiplex PCR, while TCRdb's copy carries only in-frame clones and drops some. The sample yields 250,000 to 400,000 clones, roughly 90% seen once. Sequencing input: PBMCs. The receptors derive from a woman in her 30s in good health and CMV-seropositive.

V and J are TRBV6-5 and TRBJ2-3; 7 positions agree with TRBD1. The CDR3 loop spans 13 amino acids. In germline, CDR1 is MNHEY, CDR2 SVGAGI. V was pared by 6 bases and J by 3 bases, with 3 bases of the junction left unmatched. The CDR3 DNA is TGTGCCAGCAGCACAGGGGAAACAGATACGCAGTATTTT. Translation: CASSTGETDTQYF.

This clone was detected a few times. The CDR3 coding sequence is TGTGCCATCAGACCTAGGGATGGCTATGGCTACACCTTC. Encoded protein: CAIRPRDGYGYTF. The chain recombines TRBV10-3 with TRBJ1-2; the D is unclear. The CDR3 length is 13 residues. CDR1 and CDR2 (germline): ENHRY, SYGVKD. V dropped 6 bases and J dropped 4 bases, with 12 bases sitting between them.

This clone was picked up many times. The chain has TRBV6-5 and TRBJ2-7, with D possibly matching TRBD2 (5 bases). The CDR3 contains 15 residues. Germline V gene lookup returns CDR1 MNHEY and CDR2 SVGAGI. V lost 4 bases to trimming and J lost 6 bases, with 19 bases between them. In DNA, the CDR3 is TGTGCCAGCAGTTTGGGTGGGCAGAGGGCTAGCGAGCAGTACTTC. Translation gives CASSLGGQRASEQYF.

The chain has TRBV30 and TRBJ2-1; D not resolved. Looked up from germline, CDR1 is GTSNPN and CDR2 is SVGIG (reference sequence). CDR3 length equals 9 residues. Trimming took off 7 bases at V and 8 bases at J, with 6 bases between the two ends. In DNA form, the CDR3 reads TGTGCCTCTGGTTATGAGCAGTTCTTC. This encodes CASGYEQFF.

The CDR3 loop reads CASSATGGSGQPQHF. The CDR3 nucleotides are TGTGCCAGCAGCGCTACCGGGGGGTCGGGTCAGCCCCAGCATTTT. V and J are TRBV9 and TRBJ1-5, with a possible D match to TRBD1 (5 bases). Germline V lookup: CDR1 SGDLS, CDR2 YYNGEE. CDR3 length: 15 amino acids. Trimming pared 3 bases from V and 6 bases from J, leaving 16 bases between.

V gene TRBV6-5 combines with J gene TRBJ1-3; D is ambiguous. Germline CDR1 and CDR2: MNHEY and SVGAGI. The CDR3 has 14 amino acids. V lost 0 bases and J 4 bases, leaving 7 bases between the germline ends. The CDR3 bases are TGTGCCAGCAGTTACTCTATTAGAGGAAACACCATATATTTT. It translates to CASSYSIRGNTIYF.

This sequence joins TRBV6-1 and TRBJ2-7; 7 bases match TRBD1. Germline CDR1 MNHNS, CDR2 SASEGT. CDR3 length: 14 residues. The junction had 7 bases not matched to a gene; V was cut back by 3 bases and J by 5 bases. In nucleotides, the CDR3 is TGTGCCAGCAGTGACGGCAGGGGGACGGACGAGCAGTACTTC. As protein: CASSDGRGTDEQYF.

The V gene is TRBV29-1, the J gene TRBJ1-5, with 10 bases fitting TRBD1. CDR3 size: 15 residues. With V trimmed by 4 bases and J by 3 bases, 6 bases remained unmatched. Germline CDR1 is SQVTM and CDR2 is ANQGSEA. CDR3 loop: CSVADRGLPNQPQHF. The CDR3 DNA reads TGCAGCGTTGCTGACAGGGGGCTACCCAATCAGCCCCAGCATTTT.